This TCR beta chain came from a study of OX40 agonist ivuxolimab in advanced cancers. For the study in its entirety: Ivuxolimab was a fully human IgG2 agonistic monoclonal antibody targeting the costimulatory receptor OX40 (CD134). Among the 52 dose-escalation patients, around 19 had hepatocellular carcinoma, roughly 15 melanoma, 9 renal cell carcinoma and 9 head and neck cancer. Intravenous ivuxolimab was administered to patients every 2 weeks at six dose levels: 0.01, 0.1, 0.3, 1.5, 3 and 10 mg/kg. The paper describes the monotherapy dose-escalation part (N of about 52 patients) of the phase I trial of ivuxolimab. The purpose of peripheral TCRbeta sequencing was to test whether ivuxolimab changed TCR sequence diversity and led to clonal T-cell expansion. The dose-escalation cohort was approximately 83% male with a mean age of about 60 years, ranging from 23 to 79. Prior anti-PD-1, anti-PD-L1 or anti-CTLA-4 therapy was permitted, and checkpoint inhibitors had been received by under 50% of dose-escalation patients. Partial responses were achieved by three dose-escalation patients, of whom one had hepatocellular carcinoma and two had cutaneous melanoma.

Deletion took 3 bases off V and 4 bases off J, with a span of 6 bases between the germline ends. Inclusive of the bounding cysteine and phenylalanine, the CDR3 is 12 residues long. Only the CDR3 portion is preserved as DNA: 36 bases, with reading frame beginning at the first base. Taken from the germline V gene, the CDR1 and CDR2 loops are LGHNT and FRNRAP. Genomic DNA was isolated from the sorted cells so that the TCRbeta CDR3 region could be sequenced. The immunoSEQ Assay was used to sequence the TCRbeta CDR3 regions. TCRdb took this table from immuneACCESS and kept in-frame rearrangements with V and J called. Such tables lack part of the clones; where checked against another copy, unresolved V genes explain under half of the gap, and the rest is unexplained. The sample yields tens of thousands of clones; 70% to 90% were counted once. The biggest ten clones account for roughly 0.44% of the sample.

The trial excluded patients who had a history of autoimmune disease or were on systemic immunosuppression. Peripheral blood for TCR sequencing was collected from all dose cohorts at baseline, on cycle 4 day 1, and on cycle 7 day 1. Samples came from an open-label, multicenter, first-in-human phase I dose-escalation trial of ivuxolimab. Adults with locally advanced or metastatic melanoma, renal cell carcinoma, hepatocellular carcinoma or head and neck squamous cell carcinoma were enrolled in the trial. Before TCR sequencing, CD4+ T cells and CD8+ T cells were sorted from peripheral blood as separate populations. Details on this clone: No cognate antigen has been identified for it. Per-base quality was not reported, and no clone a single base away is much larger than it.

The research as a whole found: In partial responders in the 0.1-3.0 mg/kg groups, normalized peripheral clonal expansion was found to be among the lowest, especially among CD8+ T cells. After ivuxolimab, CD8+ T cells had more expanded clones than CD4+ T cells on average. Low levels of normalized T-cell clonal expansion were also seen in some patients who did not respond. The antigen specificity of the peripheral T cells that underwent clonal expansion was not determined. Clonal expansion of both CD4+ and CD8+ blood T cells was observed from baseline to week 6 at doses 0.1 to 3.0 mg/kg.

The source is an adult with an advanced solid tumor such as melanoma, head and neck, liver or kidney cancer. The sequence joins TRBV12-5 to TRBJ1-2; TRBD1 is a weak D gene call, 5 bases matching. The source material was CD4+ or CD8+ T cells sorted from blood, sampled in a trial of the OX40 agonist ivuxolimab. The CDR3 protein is CASGFDSYGYTF. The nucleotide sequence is TGTGCTAGTGGTTTCGACAGCTATGGCTACACCTTC.